One and the same sample provided the 29 T cell receptor beta chains below, sequenced in a study of T cells in women clearing cervical HPV infection. The data were produced by immunoSEQ multiplex PCR, yet TCRdb's version contains in-frame clones alone and is incomplete. In all, the sample yields around 25,000 clones. Source material: blood buffy coat. The receptors originated from a woman aged 18 to 69 with a cervical HPV16 infection that either progressed to CIN3+ or cleared (not recorded which).

Comments on this clone: The DNA ends 3 residues before the CDR3 does, and the rest of the CDR3 is filled in from the germline J gene. The chain links TRBV5-1 to TRBJ2-7; 9 bases map to TRBD2. This CDR3 region has 15 residues. V was pared by 0 bases and J by 4 bases, with 5 bases of the junction left unmatched. Per the germline V gene, CDR1 is SGHRS and CDR2 is YFSETQ. The CDR3 region is CASSLGLAGVYEQYF. CDR3 DNA, as far as it was read: TGCGCCAGCAGCTTGGGGTTAGCGGGGGTTTACGAG.

Worth noting for this clone: The read stops 3 residues short of the end of the CDR3; the missing end is completed from the germline J gene. This chain joins TRBV6-1 and TRBJ2-7; 7 positions agree with TRBD1. The germline CDR1 and CDR2 sequences are MNHNS and SASEGT. This CDR3 is built from 14 residues. Germline trimming cut 1 base from V and 5 bases from J; bases unmatched to any gene: 5. The CDR3 loop is CASSEDRGAHEQYF. CDR3 DNA, as far as it was read: TGTGCCAGCAGTGAAGACAGGGGTGCCCACGAG.

Worth noting for this clone: The read terminates 3 residues before the CDR3 end, so the remaining end is supplied by the germline J gene. The chain employs TRBV5-1 and TRBJ2-1, with 8 positions matching TRBD2. Germline V gene lookup returns CDR1 SGHRS and CDR2 YFSETQ. V was pared by 0 bases and J by 5 bases, with 4 bases of the junction left unmatched. This CDR3 has 15 residues. CDR3 loop: CASSLDGGAHNEQFF. The sequenced CDR3 bases are TGCGCCAGCAGCTTGGACGGGGGGGCACACAATGAG.

The chain's CDR3 is CASAGRRGASGDQYF. Partial CDR3 DNA: TGTGCCAGCGCTGGGCGGCGGGGGGCGAGCGGGGAT. This chain uses TRBV7-2 with TRBJ2-4; TRBD2 matches at 8 bases. The read terminates 3 residues ahead of where the CDR3 ends, so the germline J gene completes it. CDR3 length: 15 amino acids. Germline V lookup: CDR1 SGHTA, CDR2 FQGNSA.

This CDR3 reads CARVRWQGNQPQHF. The CDR3 DNA, read in part, is TGTGCCAGGGTTCGGTGGCAGGGCAATCAGCCC. This rearrangement joins TRBV6-7 to TRBJ1-5; D is unresolved. The CDR3 is cut off 3 residues early in the read; its end comes from the germline J gene. TRBV6-7 is noted as an ORF with a role that remains uncertain. This CDR3 contains 14 residues. V shed 9 bases and J shed 2 bases, with 14 bases lying between them.

Remarks on this clone: The read ends 3 residues early relative to the CDR3; the germline J gene fills the gap. The chain links TRBV5-1 to TRBJ2-1, with 8 bases identical to TRBD2. The length of the CDR3 is 15 residues. V lost 8 bases, J lost 0 bases, and 7 bases stayed unmatched. Per the germline V gene, CDR1 is SGHRS and CDR2 is YFSETQ. The sequenced CDR3 bases are TGCGCCAGTAAACGCGGGGGGAACTCCTACAATGAG. The encoded protein is CASKRGGNSYNE. The entire CDR3 is CASKRGGNSYNEQFF.

Details on this clone: Read data end 3 residues before the CDR3 end; the end is taken from the germline J gene. The chain uses TRBV19 and TRBJ1-2, with 8 bases lining up with TRBD1. Germline V lookup: CDR1 LNHDA, CDR2 SQIVND (reference sequence). The CDR3 has 15 residues. CDR3 bases read: TGTGCCAGTAGTATCGGGCCGACAGGGGCAGATACC. Translation gives CASSIGPTGADT. From start to end, the CDR3 is CASSIGPTGADTYTF.

About this clone itself: The read is 3 residues too short to cover the CDR3 end, so that end is filled in from the germline J gene. Other DNA sequences of this sample code for an identical CDR3. The V gene is TRBV18, the J gene TRBJ2-1; perhaps TRBD2 as D (7 bases). V was clipped by 6 bases and J by 8 bases, with 23 bases between them. Germline CDR1 reads KGHSH; CDR2 reads LQKENI. The CDR3 covers 16 residues. CDR3 DNA (partial): TGTGCCAGCTCCCCCCCGTCGGGGGGACAAGAGGATGAG. Residues: CASSPPSGGQEDE. The entire CDR3 protein is CASSPPSGGQEDEQFF.

As to this clone: The CDR3 extends 3 residues past the end of the read, so its final part is completed from the germline J gene. The V and J genes are TRBV7-3 and TRBJ2-7; weak D call: TRBD2 (6 bases). Between the trimmed V and J ends, which lost 8 bases and 0 bases, there was a span of 26 bases. In germline, CDR1 is SGHTA, CDR2 FQGTGA. The CDR3 runs 18 residues. This chain's CDR3 is CASAPAPAGTLSSYEQYF. The CDR3 bases that were read are TGTGCCAGCGCCCCGGCCCCGGCGGGGACTCTTAGCTCCTACGAG.

About this clone: The missing CDR3 end, 3 residues past where the read stops, is filled in from the germline J gene. The rearrangement uses TRBV20-1 and TRBJ2-5, with 9 bases aligning to TRBD2. CDR3 length: 13 amino acids. CDR1 is DFQATT and CDR2 is SNEGSKA in the germline V gene (reference sequence). This CDR3 reads CSARPLAGSTQYF. The part of the CDR3 DNA that was read is TGCAGTGCAAGACCCCTAGCGGGGTCCACC.

In regard to this clone: At one end, the junction sequence differs from germline, possibly due to a read error. The read halts 3 residues ahead of the CDR3 end, with the missing end drawn from the germline J gene. This sequence joins TRBV7-9 and TRBJ1-6, with D unclear. CDR3 length equals 15 residues. In germline, CDR1 is SEHNR, CDR2 FQNEAQ (reference sequence). The CDR3 DNA, read in part, is TGTGACAGCAGCCGGACTGGTTCTTATAATTCACCC. Amino acid sequence: CDSSRTGSYNSP. The CDR3 as a whole reads CDSSRTGSYNSPLHF.

Details on this clone: An end of the junction does not agree with germline; a read error may underlie this. The CDR3 end falls 3 residues outside the read, so it is completed with the germline J gene. The same CDR3 arises from other DNA sequences in this sample as well. The chain joins TRBV7-2 to TRBJ1-3; D gene ambiguous. The CDR3 loop spans 11 amino acids. The germline V gene encodes CDR1 SGHTA and CDR2 FQGNSA. CDR3 sequence reads: CASSSVNTIYF. The covered CDR3 bases are TGTGCCAGCAGCTCCGTGAACACA. Drawing the rest from reference TRBV7-2 and TRBJ1-3, the complete variable domain is GAGVSQSPSNKVTEKGKDVELRCDPISGHTALYWYRQSLGQGLEFLIYFQGNSAPDKSGLPSDRFSAERTGGSVSTLTIQRTQQEDSAVYLCASSSVNTIYFGEGSWLTVV.

As for this clone: The read terminates 3 residues before the CDR3 end, so the remaining end is supplied by the germline J gene. This chain links TRBV20-1 with TRBJ2-1, with 10 nucleotides matching TRBD2. Trimming took 3 bases from V and 8 from J; bases not matched to a gene: 7. There are 14 residues in the CDR3. Per germline, CDR1 DFQATT and CDR2 SNEGSKA (reference sequence). The CDR3 bases that were read are TGCAGTGCTAGGTGGCTAGCGGGGGTTCATGAG. This encodes CSARWLAGVHE. The entire CDR3 protein reads CSARWLAGVHEQFF.

The CDR3 spells CASSLLAGANGELFF. The sequenced part of the CDR3 DNA is TGTGCCAGCAGTTTATTGGCAGGGGCCAACGGGGAG. This chain links TRBV28 with TRBJ2-2, with D possibly matching TRBD1 (6 bases). The CDR3 goes on 3 residues after the read ends, and that part is filled in from the germline J gene. The CDR3 consists of 15 residues. Trimming removed 1 base from V and 7 bases from J, with 13 bases in between. Germline-derived CDR1 and CDR2 are MDHEN and SYDVKM.

The CDR3 region is CSVEEYRNTGELFF. CDR3 DNA, as far as it was read: TGCAGCGTTGAAGAGTATAGGAACACCGGGGAG. This sequence joins TRBV29-1 and TRBJ2-2; D not certain. The read ends 3 residues shy of where the CDR3 ends; the end is completed using the germline J gene. This CDR3 region has 14 residues. Trimming stripped 0 bases from V and 1 base from J, with 6 bases between. Germline loops: CDR1 SQVTM, CDR2 ANQGSEA.

As for this clone: The read gets to within 3 residues of the CDR3 end, and the germline J gene fills in the rest. The V call is TRBV19, the J call TRBJ2-7, with TRBD1 matching over 10 bases. The V gene's germline CDR1 is LNHDA and CDR2 SQIVND (reference sequence). V was pared by 5 bases and J by 1 base, with 5 bases of the junction left unmatched. The CDR3 is made up of 15 amino acids. The sequenced part of the CDR3 DNA is TGTGCCAGTAGTTTTCGGACAGGGGGATCCTACGAG. Its protein product is CASSFRTGGSYE. The whole CDR3 region reads CASSFRTGGSYEQYF.

On this clone itself: The sequence runs out 3 residues before the end of the CDR3; the remainder is reconstructed from the germline J gene. The rearrangement uses TRBV4-1 and TRBJ2-1; 10 bases are a match to TRBD2. Germline values: CDR1 MGHRA, CDR2 YSYEKL. After removal of 0 bases from V and 4 bases from J, the junction contained 3 bases not matched to a gene. This CDR3 has 16 residues. The part of the CDR3 DNA that was read is TGCGCCAGCAGCCAAGATCGGACTAGCGGTTACAATGAG. Translation: CASSQDRTSGYNE. The CDR3 in full is CASSQDRTSGYNEQFF.

Note on this clone: Coverage ceases 3 residues before the CDR3 finishes, and the germline J gene fills in the end. The chain carries TRBV6-1 and TRBJ1-1; D unresolved. Trimming removed 4 bases from V and 5 bases from J, with 14 bases in between. CDR3 size: 14 residues. Germline lookup yields CDR1 MNHNS and CDR2 SASEGT. The CDR3 spells CASSVQEGRTEAFF. Partial CDR3 DNA: TGTGCCAGCAGTGTTCAGGAAGGAAGGACTGAA.

To note about this clone: The CDR3 is cut off 3 residues early in the read; its end comes from the germline J gene. V and J are TRBV3-1 (or the pseudogene TRBV3-2) and TRBJ1-2; perhaps TRBD1 as D (5 bases). This CDR3 region has 14 residues. V shed 3 bases and J shed 6 bases, with 14 bases lying between them. From germline, CDR1 is LGHDT and CDR2 YNNKEL (reference sequence). The CDR3 bases that were read are TGTGCCAGCAGCCAGAAACCTGACAGCCATGGC. It specifies CASSQKPDSHG. The CDR3 in its entirety is CASSQKPDSHGYTF.

Of note for this clone: The read comes to an end 3 residues before the CDR3 does, leaving the germline J gene to fill in the end. The V gene is TRBV2, the J gene TRBJ1-2; 9 nucleotides match TRBD1. The germline V gene encodes CDR1 SNHLY and CDR2 FYNNEI. The CDR3 contains 16 residues. Losses at the gene ends were 8 bases for V and 4 bases for J; bases not matched to a gene: 14. CDR3 protein: CASVPGTGNGVYGYTF. The CDR3 DNA, read in part, is TGTGCCAGCGTCCCCGGGACAGGGAACGGGGTCTATGGC.

As regards this clone: The CDR3 end is not reached by the read, which stops 3 residues before it; the germline J gene fills it in. The chain joins TRBV10-2 to TRBJ1-1; weak D call: TRBD1 (5 bases). This CDR3 contains 13 residues. Germline CDR1 WSHSY, CDR2 SAAADI. CDR3: CASSLRTGGEAFF. CDR3 DNA (partial): TGCGCCAGCAGCCTAAGGACGGGGGGAGAA.

Regarding this clone: The sequence runs out 3 residues before the end of the CDR3; the remainder is reconstructed from the germline J gene. The rearrangement uses TRBV10-2 and TRBJ2-7; 9 bases agree with TRBD1. Germline loops: CDR1 WSHSY, CDR2 SAAADI. The CDR3 spans 13 residues. J gave up 1 base and V 6 bases, and 1 base lay outside the gene matches. The sequenced CDR3 bases are TGCGCCAGCAGAGGGACAGGGTCCTACGAG. It is translated as CASRGTGSYE. The entire CDR3 protein reads CASRGTGSYEQYF.

Worth noting for this clone: The read ends 3 residues early relative to the CDR3; the germline J gene fills the gap. The chain links TRBV20-1 to TRBJ2-3, with a tentative D call TRBD1 (5 bases). Germline CDR1 is DFQATT and CDR2 is SNEGSKA (reference sequence). The V gene lost 4 bases and the J gene lost 2 bases, with 13 bases spanning the gap. The CDR3 sequence is 14 residues long. Partial CDR3 DNA: TGCAGTGCTACAGCAGGGAAGAACACAGATACG. Amino acid sequence: CSATAGKNTDT. The whole CDR3 protein reads CSATAGKNTDTQYF.

With respect to this clone: The CDR3 end falls 3 residues outside the read, so it is completed with the germline J gene. The V and J genes are TRBV12-3 or TRBV12-4 and TRBJ1-2, with D unresolved. The CDR3 is made up of 15 amino acids. The CDR3 DNA, read in part, is TGTGCCAGCAGTCTAATAGCGGGAGCCGGTAATGAC. The encoded protein is CASSLIAGAGND. The CDR3 in full is CASSLIAGAGNDYTF.

About this clone: The CDR3 end falls 3 residues outside the read, so it is completed with the germline J gene. V and J are TRBV20-1 and TRBJ1-1, with 7 bases that match TRBD1. Germline lookup yields CDR1 DFQATT and CDR2 SNEGSKA (reference sequence). With V trimmed by 6 bases and J by 0 bases, 13 bases remained unmatched. The CDR3 has 16 residues. The CDR3 sequence is CSAYNAIGGLNTEAFF. The DNA read from the CDR3 is TGCAGTGCCTATAATGCCATAGGGGGCCTGAACACTGAA.

A word on this clone: The read stops 3 residues short of the end of the CDR3; the missing end is completed from the germline J gene. The V gene is TRBV2, the J gene TRBJ2-3; possible D gene TRBD1, 7 bases. Trimming cost V 8 bases and J 0 bases, with 12 bases left between them. This CDR3 comprises 14 residues. Germline V gene data show CDR1 as SNHLY and CDR2 as FYNNEI. Incomplete CDR3 DNA: TGTGCCAGCCAGGGGGGCTCTAGCACAGATACG. Its translation: CASQGGSSTDT. The complete CDR3 reads CASQGGSSTDTQYF. The full variable domain, in which reference TRBV2 and TRBJ2-3 provide the parts outside the CDR3, is EPEVTQTPSHQVTQMGQEVILRCVPISNHLYFYWYRQILGQKVEFLVSFYNNEISEKSEIFDDQFSVERPDGSNFTLKIRSTKLEDSAMYFCASQGGSSTDTQYFGPGTRLTVL.

As for this clone: The read comes to an end 3 residues before the CDR3 does, leaving the germline J gene to fill in the end. The chain carries TRBV5-1 and TRBJ2-5; either TRBD1 or TRBD2 may fit D (5 bases each). The V gene's germline CDR1 is SGHRS and CDR2 YFSETQ. CDR3 length: 15 residues. The covered CDR3 bases are TGCGCCAGCAGCGCCGAGGGCAGGGAAACAGATACC. Protein: CASSAEGRETDT. The CDR3 reads in full as CASSAEGRETDTQYF.

As regards this clone: Read data end 3 residues before the CDR3 end; the end is taken from the germline J gene. The chain uses TRBV20-1 and TRBJ2-1, with TRBD1 as a possible D gene (6 bases). Per the germline V gene, CDR1 is DFQATT and CDR2 is SNEGSKA (reference sequence). The length of the CDR3 is 15 residues. The V end lost 0 bases, the J end lost 6 bases, and 15 bases lay between the germline ends. The CDR3 sequence is CSARDLGGALNEQFF. The sequenced part of the CDR3 DNA is TGCAGTGCTAGAGATCTAGGGGGAGCCCTCAATGAG.

On this clone itself: The CDR3 is cut off 3 residues early in the read; its end comes from the germline J gene. The gene calls are TRBV27 and TRBJ1-3, with no clear D. The germline gives CDR1 MNHEY, CDR2 SMNVEV (reference sequence). V was shortened by 6 bases and J by 1 base, with 4 bases between the two germline ends. The CDR3 length is 12 residues. The CDR3 DNA, read in part, is TGTGCCAGCAGGTCATCTGGAAACACC. It specifies CASRSSGNT. From start to end, the CDR3 is CASRSSGNTIYF.